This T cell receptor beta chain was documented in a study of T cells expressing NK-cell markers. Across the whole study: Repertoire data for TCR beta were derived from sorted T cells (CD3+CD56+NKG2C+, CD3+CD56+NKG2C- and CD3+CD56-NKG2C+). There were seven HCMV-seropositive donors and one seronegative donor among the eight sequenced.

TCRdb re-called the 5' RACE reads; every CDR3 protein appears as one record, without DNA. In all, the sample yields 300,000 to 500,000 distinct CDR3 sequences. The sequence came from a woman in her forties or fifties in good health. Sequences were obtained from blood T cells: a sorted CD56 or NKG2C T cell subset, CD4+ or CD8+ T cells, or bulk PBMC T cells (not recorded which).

CDR3 loop: CASSLKSRLSEQFF. The chain is built from TRBV3-1 and TRBJ2-1; there is no DNA to check the TCRdb D call of TRBD2. There are 14 residues in the CDR3. CDR1 and CDR2 from the germline V gene are LGHDT and YNNKEL (reference sequence).